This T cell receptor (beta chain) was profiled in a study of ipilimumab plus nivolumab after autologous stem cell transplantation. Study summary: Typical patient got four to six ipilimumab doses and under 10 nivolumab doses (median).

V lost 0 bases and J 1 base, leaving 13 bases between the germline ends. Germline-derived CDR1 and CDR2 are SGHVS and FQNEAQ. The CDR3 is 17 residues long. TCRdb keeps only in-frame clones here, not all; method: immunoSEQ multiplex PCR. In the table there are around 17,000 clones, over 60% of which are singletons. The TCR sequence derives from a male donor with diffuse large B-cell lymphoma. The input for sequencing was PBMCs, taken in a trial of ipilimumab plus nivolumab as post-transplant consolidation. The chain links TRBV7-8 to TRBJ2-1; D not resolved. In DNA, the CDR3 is TGTGCCAGCAGCTTAGCGCCTAAGGACCAGTCCTACAATGAGCAGTTCTTC. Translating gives CASSLAPKDQSYNEQFF.